This T cell receptor beta chain was identified during a study of PD-1 blockade in mismatch repair-deficient tumors. Findings and limits, study-wide: Rapid post-treatment expansion, then contraction, generally preceding radiologic response, marked tumor-resident clones.

The CDR3 length is 14 residues. Per germline, CDR1 SGHTA and CDR2 FQGTGA. The germline V and J ends were trimmed by 4 bases and 7 bases, with 13 bases remaining between them. Sequenced by immunoSEQ multiplex PCR; TCRdb stores in-frame clones only, minus some. This sample has approximately 38,000 clones, with about 88% found just once. For this clone: Its target is unknown.

Every patient had mismatch repair deficiency by PCR or immunohistochemistry. A few pembrolizumab responders had their TCRs sequenced. The sequencing used peripheral blood, collected approximately 80 weeks after starting pembrolizumab. This chain links TRBV7-3 with TRBJ2-2; D not resolved. This clonotype was obtained from an adult with mismatch repair-deficient cancer. The CDR3 spells CASSSHWGIGELFF. CDR3 DNA: TGTGCCAGCAGCTCCCATTGGGGAATCGGGGAGCTGTTTTTT.